The 29 T cell receptor beta chains listed next were all sequenced from one sample in a study of blood T cell repertoires in COVID-19. The protocol was immunoSEQ multiplex PCR, while the TCRdb copy is restricted to in-frame clones and leaves out a portion. The repertoire holds around 26,000 clones, with 82% as singletons. Sequenced: peripheral blood. Every receptor here comes from a human donor in a cohort sampled during active COVID-19.

The chain has TRBV12-5 and TRBJ1-4; D possibly corresponds to TRBD1 (5 bases). V was trimmed by 7 bases and J by 8 bases, leaving 14 bases between them. Germline lookup yields CDR1 LGHNT and CDR2 FRNRAP. The CDR3 consists of 13 residues. This CDR3 is CASAPGGREKLFF. Written as DNA, the CDR3 is TGTGCTAGTGCCCCGGGGGGACGGGAAAAACTGTTTTTT.

This chain links TRBV7-2 with TRBJ2-7, with 8 bases that match TRBD2. Per the germline V gene, CDR1 is SGHTA and CDR2 is FQGNSA. Trimming took 9 bases from V and 2 from J; bases not matched to a gene: 6. The CDR3 totals 13 residues. CDR3 protein: CASSNGGAYEQYF. The CDR3 DNA reads as TGTGCCAGTTCCAACGGGGGGGCCTACGAGCAGTACTTC.

This sequence joins TRBV18 and TRBJ2-1; D ambiguous. The CDR3 length is 13 residues. V dropped 1 base and J dropped 10 bases, with 11 bases sitting between them. CDR1 is KGHSH and CDR2 is LQKENI in the germline V gene. CDR3 sequence: CASSPLPGREQFF. The CDR3 DNA follows: TGTGCCAGCTCACCACTGCCCGGCAGGGAGCAGTTCTTC. The variable domain in full, with the rest retrieved from reference TRBV18 and TRBJ2-1, is NAGVMQNPRHLVRRRGQEARLRCSPMKGHSHVYWYRQLPEEGLKFMVYLQKENIIDESGMPKERFSAEFPKEGPSILRIQQVVRGDSAAYFCASSPLPGREQFFGPGTRLTVL.

The V and J genes are TRBV5-1 and TRBJ1-1; D not certain. The ends were cut back, 5 bases at V and 0 bases at J, with 11 bases in the middle. From germline, CDR1 is SGHRS and CDR2 YFSETQ. This CDR3 comprises 14 residues. Here the CDR3 DNA reads TGCGCCAGCAGAGTTGAGAGGTTGAACACTGAAGCTTTCTTT. Its protein is CASRVERLNTEAFF.

There are a few counts of this clone. The rearrangement uses TRBV19 and TRBJ1-2; 9 nucleotides align to TRBD1. Trimming removed 10 bases from V and 7 bases from J; junction bases left unmatched: 10. The CDR3 sequence is 13 residues long. Germline V gene lookup returns CDR1 LNHDA and CDR2 SQIVND (reference sequence). CDR3 sequence: CAISRDRESGYTF. The CDR3 bases are TGTGCCATATCCCGGGACAGGGAGTCTGGCTACACCTTC.

The table lists this clone with a few counts. The chain combines TRBV18 with TRBJ2-7; 10 bases agree with TRBD1. Losses at the gene ends were 3 bases for V and 6 bases for J; bases not matched to a gene: 5. The CDR3 covers 14 residues. Germline V gives CDR1 KGHSH, CDR2 LQKENI. This CDR3 is CASSPLDRGGEQYF. Here the CDR3 DNA reads TGTGCCAGCTCACCTCTGGACAGGGGGGGCGAGCAGTACTTC.

This clone has only a few counts. The rearrangement joins TRBV3-1 (or the pseudogene TRBV3-2) to TRBJ2-5; 10 bases match TRBD2. From germline, CDR1 is LGHDT and CDR2 YNNKEL (reference sequence). V dropped 0 bases and J dropped 3; count of bases not matched to a gene: 10. The CDR3 extends over 18 amino acids. The CDR3 sequence: CASSQDLSGGALKETQYF. The CDR3, as DNA: TGTGCCAGCAGCCAAGATCTGAGCGGGGGGGCTCTAAAAGAGACCCAGTACTTC.

The genes are TRBV6-2 or TRBV6-3 and TRBJ1-1; D is uncertain. Germline values: CDR1 MNHEY, CDR2 SVGEGT. Trimming shortened V by 6 bases and J by 4 bases, and 15 bases separated the two germline ends. The CDR3 extends over 14 amino acids. The CDR3 DNA reads as TGTGCCAGCAGACCTGTAATGTCGAGCACTGAAGCTTTCTTT. Translated, it gives CASRPVMSSTEAFF.

This chain uses TRBV27 with TRBJ2-7, with TRBD1 identical over 10 bases. The CDR3 runs to 14 residues. Trimming took 3 bases from V and 7 from J; bases not matched to a gene: 6. Looked up from germline, CDR1 is MNHEY and CDR2 is SMNVEV (reference sequence). The CDR3 nucleotides read TGTGCCAGCAGTTTCGAGGGACAGGGGTGGGAGCAGTACTTC. Protein product: CASSFEGQGWEQYF.

In this sample, this clone turned up a few times. The chain links TRBV28 to TRBJ1-5; D is uncertain. This CDR3 has 13 residues. Trimming left V 7 bases short and J 6 bases short, with 13 bases between. Germline-derived CDR1 and CDR2 are MDHEN and SYDVKM. The CDR3 DNA reads TGTGCCAGCACTCAAGACGGGGTTCAGCCCCAGCATTTT. This gives the protein CASTQDGVQPQHF.

This clone was found once. The chain has TRBV11-2 and TRBJ2-3; 8 bases are a match to TRBD2. Germline V lookup: CDR1 SGHAT, CDR2 FQNNGV. V shed 1 base, J shed 4 bases, and the junction held 4 bases outside the gene matches. The CDR3 sequence is 15 residues long. CDR3: CASSLVAGRADTQYF. The DNA of the CDR3 is TGTGCCAGCAGCTTAGTAGCGGGGAGAGCAGATACGCAGTATTTT.

This clone was observed a handful of times. The chain has TRBV9 and TRBJ1-5, with D unresolved. The CDR3 loop spans 14 amino acids. V shed 1 base and J shed 9 bases, with 14 bases lying between them. In germline, CDR1 is SGDLS, CDR2 YYNGEE. The DNA for the CDR3 is TGTGCCAGCAGCGTACGGGCCGGGATTGGGCCCCAGCATTTT. Translated, it gives CASSVRAGIGPQHF.

This chain links TRBV5-5 with TRBJ2-1; 11 positions agree with TRBD2. V lost 1 base to trimming and J lost 5 bases; unmatched junction nucleotides: 14. There are 19 residues in the CDR3. Germline V gene sequence: CDR1 SGHKS, CDR2 YYEKEE (reference sequence). CDR3 sequence reads: CASSLLSVASGGPNNEQFF. The DNA of the CDR3 is TGTGCCAGCAGCTTGTTGAGCGTGGCTAGCGGGGGGCCCAACAATGAGCAGTTCTTC.

This rearrangement joins TRBV25-1 to TRBJ2-3, with TRBD2 as a possible D gene (6 bases). Trimming shortened V by 5 bases and J by 0 bases, and 15 bases separated the two germline ends. Looked up from germline, CDR1 is MGHDK and CDR2 is SYGVNS. The CDR3 spans 16 residues. The CDR3 protein is CASSSGLALSTDTQYF. In DNA, the CDR3 is TGTGCCAGCAGTTCGGGGCTAGCGCTGAGCACAGATACGCAGTATTTT.

V and J are TRBV5-6 and TRBJ1-1; D unresolved. The CDR3 extends over 12 amino acids. CDR1 is SGHDT and CDR2 is YYEEEE in the germline V gene. Trimming pared 6 bases from V and 3 bases from J, leaving 9 bases between. The CDR3 loop reads CASMDADTEAFF. In DNA, the CDR3 is TGTGCCAGCATGGATGCGGACACTGAAGCTTTCTTT. The variable domain in full, with the rest retrieved from reference TRBV5-6 and TRBJ1-1, is DAGVTQSPTHLIKTRGQQVTLRCSPKSGHDTVSWYQQALGQGPQFIFQYYEEEERQRGNFPDRFSGHQFPNYSSELNVNALLLGDSALYLCASMDADTEAFFGQGTRLTVV.

The V and J genes are TRBV4-1 and TRBJ1-4; 7 bases are shared with TRBD1. V shed 4 bases, J shed 7 bases, and the junction held 3 bases outside the gene matches. The germline V gene encodes CDR1 MGHRA and CDR2 YSYEKL. The CDR3 is made up of 13 amino acids. CDR3 loop: CASSRGGGEKLFF. CDR3 bases: TGCGCCAGCAGCCGAGGGGGCGGTGAAAAACTGTTTTTT.

The chain is built from TRBV9 and TRBJ2-6; D remains unclear. Germline CDR1 is SGDLS and CDR2 is YYNGEE. V lost 4 bases and J lost 2, with 10 bases in between. The CDR3 has 15 amino acids. The CDR3 is CASSPRYTGANVLTF. CDR3 coding DNA: TGTGCCAGCAGCCCCCGGTATACTGGGGCCAACGTCCTGACTTTC.

This sequence joins TRBV25-1 and TRBJ2-7; perhaps TRBD2 as D (7 bases). Deletions cut 2 bases from V and 0 bases from J, with 14 bases between. The CDR3 contains 16 residues. Germline-derived CDR1 and CDR2 are MGHDK and SYGVNS. The CDR3 bases are TGTGCCAGCAGTGAAGTGGCGGGGGCCTTCTCCTACGAGCAGTACTTC. This encodes CASSEVAGAFSYEQYF.

The chain uses TRBV5-4 and TRBJ1-5, with D tentatively TRBD1 (5 bases). Germline V gene sequence: CDR1 SGHNT, CDR2 YYREEE (reference sequence). There are 18 residues in the CDR3. V was trimmed by 7 bases and J by 0 bases, leaving 23 bases between them. CDR3 bases: TGTGCCAGCTCCACCGTCGAAAGACAGCTTTATAGCAATCAGCCCCAGCATTTT. Amino acid sequence: CASSTVERQLYSNQPQHF.

The chain is built from TRBV18 and TRBJ2-7, with D possibly being TRBD1 (6 bases). Germline CDR1 is KGHSH and CDR2 is LQKENI. CDR3 length: 15 residues. Trimming removed 11 bases at V and 1 base at J, with 21 bases between. The CDR3 DNA follows: TGTGCCGGATCGATTTTTCAGGGGCCGTCCTACGAGCAGTACTTC. As protein: CAGSIFQGPSYEQYF.

The chain is built from TRBV6-1 and TRBJ1-5; D gene unclear. Trimming took 3 bases from V and 2 from J, leaving 14 bases between them. This CDR3 contains 16 residues. Germline V gene lookup returns CDR1 MNHNS and CDR2 SASEGT. The CDR3 sequence is CASSEAAKGGNQPQHF. DNA of the CDR3: TGTGCCAGCAGTGAGGCGGCAAAAGGTGGCAATCAGCCCCAGCATTTT.

This chain links TRBV19 with TRBJ2-3, with no clear D. CDR1 is LNHDA and CDR2 is SQIVND in the germline V gene (reference sequence). With 4 bases removed from V and 0 bases from J, the gap between germline ends came to 8 bases. The length of the CDR3 is 14 residues. CDR3 protein: CASSNGGSTDTQYF. The CDR3 coding sequence is TGTGCCAGTAGTAACGGCGGAAGCACAGATACGCAGTATTTT.

V usage is TRBV5-6 and J usage is TRBJ2-7; no reliable D call. This CDR3 region has 12 residues. The germline V gene has CDR1 SGHDT and CDR2 YYEEEE. V gave up 2 bases and J gave up 4 bases, with 7 bases separating them. The DNA for the CDR3 is TGTGCCAGCAGCTTCACACAATACGAGCAGTACTTC. It codes for CASSFTQYEQYF.

This chain uses TRBV19 with TRBJ1-1; TRBD1 matches at 8 bases. Unmatched junction bases numbered 6, after V lost 6 bases and J lost 6 bases. This CDR3 is 13 amino acids long. From germline, CDR1 is LNHDA and CDR2 SQIVND (reference sequence). DNA of the CDR3: TGTGCCAGTAGGCATGGACAGGGCGCTGAAGCTTTCTTT. Amino acids: CASRHGQGAEAFF.

The J gene is TRBJ1-3, the V gene TRBV28; D possibly corresponds to TRBD1 (5 bases). V lost 8 bases and J 2 bases, leaving 16 bases between the germline ends. This CDR3 region has 15 residues. Germline V gene data show CDR1 as MDHEN and CDR2 as SYDVKM. For the CDR3, the DNA is TGTGCCAGCTGCCGGGGGAGTTGGGCTGGAAACACCATATATTTT. Protein product: CASCRGSWAGNTIYF.

CDR3 sequence (DNA): TGTGCCAGTAGTATAAGGACAGACCGGGATACGCAGTATTTT. This sequence encodes CASSIRTDRDTQYF. The chain carries TRBV19 and TRBJ2-3; TRBD1 might be the D (6 bases). V was clipped by 2 bases and J by 6 bases, with 12 bases between them. The germline V gene has CDR1 LNHDA and CDR2 SQIVND (reference sequence). The CDR3 totals 14 residues.

This chain links TRBV19 with TRBJ1-1; TRBD1 aligns across 7 bases. CDR1 LNHDA and CDR2 SQIVND come from the germline V gene (reference sequence). This CDR3 is built from 14 residues. The ends lost 7 bases at V and 0 bases at J; junction bases unmatched: 5. The DNA for the CDR3 is TGTGCCAGTACCCTACAGGGGATGAACACTGAAGCTTTCTTT. Translation: CASTLQGMNTEAFF.

J is TRBJ1-4 and V is TRBV27, with D perhaps matching TRBD1 (6 bases). V dropped 5 bases and J dropped 3 bases, with 19 bases sitting between them. The CDR3 contains 17 residues. In germline, CDR1 is MNHEY, CDR2 SMNVEV (reference sequence). CDR3 region: CASSPLGGVDANEKLFF. The CDR3 region has the DNA TGTGCCAGCAGTCCGCTAGGGGGGGTGGACGCTAATGAAAAACTGTTTTTT. Based on the CDR3 plus reference TRBV27 and TRBJ1-4, the full variable domain is EAQVTQNPRYLITVTGKKLTVTCSQNMNHEYMSWYRQDPGLGLRQIYYSMNVEVTDKGDVPEGYKVSRKEKRNFPLILESPSPNQTSLYFCASSPLGGVDANEKLFFGSGTQLSVL.

The chain uses TRBV27 and TRBJ1-3, with TRBD1 identical over 10 bases. Germline CDR1 is MNHEY and CDR2 is SMNVEV (reference sequence). CDR3 length: 16 amino acids. V dropped 2 bases and J dropped 3; count of bases not matched to a gene: 4. For the CDR3, the DNA is TGTGCCAGCAGTTTAGCCGGGACAGGGGTTGGAAACACCATATATTTT. Its translation: CASSLAGTGVGNTIYF.